The 17 T cell receptor beta chains in this list originate from one sample, sequenced in a study of shared clonotypes between healthy human individuals. CD45RO-negative, CCR7-positively selected cells formed the naive CD8 fraction, excluding terminally differentiated effector memory CD45RA+ cells. Using immunoSEQ multiplex PCR, the repertoire was profiled, and TCRdb retains in-frame clones only, with some absent. The sample lists hundreds of thousands of clones; around 92% were seen once. The specimen sequenced was naive CD8+ T cells sorted from blood. These receptors came from a man younger than 40 in good health.

The V call is TRBV5-8, the J call TRBJ2-7; 7 bases fit TRBD2. Trimming at V came to 5 bases and at J to 4 bases, leaving 6 bases not matched to a gene. Germline values: CDR1 SGHTS, CDR2 YDEGEE. The CDR3 covers 13 residues. CDR3 sequence: CASRSSGNYEQYF. CDR3 bases: TGTGCCAGCAGATCCAGCGGGAATTACGAGCAGTACTTC.

This clone has a handful of counts. Additional DNA sequences in this sample encode the identical CDR3. The chain employs TRBV30 and TRBJ2-6; D is uncertain. The V end was cut by 2 bases, the J end by 0 bases, with 5 bases between. The CDR3 contains 14 residues. Germline V gives CDR1 GTSNPN, CDR2 SVGIG (reference sequence). The CDR3 loop reads CAWSLDSGANVLTF. DNA of the CDR3: TGTGCCTGGAGTCTGGACTCTGGGGCCAACGTCCTGACTTTC.

This chain uses TRBV4-1 with TRBJ1-4, with TRBD1 matching over 7 bases. CDR3 length: 17 residues. The junction had 8 bases not matched to a gene; V was cut back by 1 base and J by 3 bases. Per germline, CDR1 MGHRA and CDR2 YSYEKL. CDR3: CASSQVLQGLSNEKLFF. In DNA, the CDR3 is TGCGCCAGCAGCCAAGTACTACAGGGGTTATCTAATGAAAAACTGTTTTTT.

The chain combines TRBV5-1 with TRBJ2-7; 11 bases are a match to TRBD1. CDR1 is SGHRS and CDR2 is YFSETQ in the germline V gene. V shed 8 bases and J 2 bases; nucleotides not matched to a gene: 6. The CDR3 is 14 amino acids. The CDR3 sequence: CARASGQGAYEQYF. The CDR3 coding sequence is TGCGCCAGGGCCTCGGGACAGGGGGCCTACGAGCAGTACTTC.

The chain carries TRBV5-6 and TRBJ1-1, with D perhaps matching TRBD1 (6 bases). The V gene lost 5 bases and the J gene lost 8 bases, with 10 bases spanning the gap. Per germline, CDR1 SGHDT and CDR2 YYEEEE. The CDR3 is 11 amino acids. CDR3: CASSADSEAFF. DNA for the CDR3: TGTGCCAGCAGTGCGGACAGCGAAGCTTTCTTT.

The chain couples TRBV5-1 to TRBJ2-7; no clear D gene. V gave up 4 bases and J gave up 4 bases, with 12 bases separating them. The CDR3 contains 13 residues. Germline V gene data show CDR1 as SGHRS and CDR2 as YFSETQ. The CDR3 DNA sequence: TGCGCCAGCAGCCAAGACCCTACTTACGAGCAGTACTTC. Translating it yields CASSQDPTYEQYF. Full variable domain (missing parts from reference TRBV5-1 and TRBJ2-7): KAGVTQTPRYLIKTRGQQVTLSCSPISGHRSVSWYQQTPGQGLQFLFEYFSETQRNKGNFPGRFSGRQFSNSRSEMNVSTLELGDSALYLCASSQDPTYEQYFGPGTRLTVT.

The V and J genes are TRBV10-2 and TRBJ2-7, with D unresolved. Trimming cost V 2 bases and J 4 bases, with 9 bases left between them. CDR3 size: 13 residues. The germline V gene has CDR1 WSHSY and CDR2 SAAADI. The CDR3 region is CASSEEWIYEQYF. In DNA form, the CDR3 reads TGCGCCAGCAGTGAGGAGTGGATATACGAGCAGTACTTC.

Only one count was recorded for this clone. The chain has TRBV7-6 and TRBJ2-2, with 11 bases matching TRBD2. Germline-derived CDR1 and CDR2 are SGHVS and FNYEAQ. V lost 1 base, J lost 4 bases, and 8 bases stayed unmatched. The CDR3 spans 18 residues. The CDR3 here is CASSLELAGAPVTGELFF. The DNA for the CDR3 is TGTGCCAGCAGCTTAGAACTAGCGGGAGCCCCTGTCACCGGGGAGCTGTTTTTT.

V usage is TRBV5-1 and J usage is TRBJ2-1; D unclear. This CDR3 is built from 16 residues. Trimming removed 0 bases from V and 4 bases from J, with 14 bases in between. Looked up from germline, CDR1 is SGHRS and CDR2 is YFSETQ. The CDR3 DNA reads TGCGCCAGCAGCTTGGCTCTGGGATCCCCTTACAATGAGCAGTTCTTC. It encodes CASSLALGSPYNEQFF.

V gene TRBV12-5 combines with J gene TRBJ1-2; TRBD1 is a possible D gene (5 bases). V was clipped by 1 base and J by 1 base, with 7 bases between them. The germline V gene encodes CDR1 LGHNT and CDR2 FRNRAP. This CDR3 comprises 14 residues. This CDR3 is CASGLGQGNYGYTF. The DNA for the CDR3 is TGTGCTAGTGGTTTGGGGCAGGGTAACTATGGCTACACCTTC.

The J gene is TRBJ1-5, the V gene TRBV7-9; no reliable D call. The CDR3 is made up of 15 amino acids. V was trimmed by 2 bases and J by 5 bases, leaving 13 bases between them. Germline V CDR1 and CDR2: SEHNR, FQNEAQ (reference sequence). The CDR3 DNA reads as TGTGCCAGCAGCTTATCGGCGGGAAAGGATCAGCCCCAGCATTTT. It yields the protein CASSLSAGKDQPQHF.

V is TRBV29-1 and J is TRBJ2-3, with D perhaps given as TRBD1 or TRBD2 (5 bases each). CDR1 is SQVTM, CDR2 ANQGSEA, per germline. Trimming took off 3 bases at V and 2 bases at J, with 15 bases between the two ends. The CDR3 contains 15 residues. The CDR3 region is CSVDDGTSYTDTQYF. CDR3 DNA: TGCAGCGTTGATGACGGGACCTCCTACACAGATACGCAGTATTTT.

This clone was detected once. The chain carries TRBV4-1 and TRBJ2-3, with 10 positions matching TRBD2. The CDR3 has 15 residues. The V gene end was trimmed by 0 bases and the J gene end by 6 bases; junction bases not matched to a gene: 3. CDR1 MGHRA and CDR2 YSYEKL come from the germline V gene. The CDR3 bases are TGCGCCAGCAGCCAAGAACTAGCGGGATCGGATACGCAGTATTTT. It specifies CASSQELAGSDTQYF.

This sequence joins TRBV7-2 and TRBJ2-7, with D possibly TRBD2 on 5 matching bases. The CDR3 spans 14 residues. Germline V CDR1 and CDR2: SGHTA, FQGNSA. Trimming removed 3 bases at V and 3 bases at J, with 12 bases between. CDR3 amino acids: CASSLEARIYEQYF. CDR3 coding DNA: TGTGCCAGCAGCTTGGAGGCGCGGATCTACGAGCAGTACTTC.

The chain carries TRBV27 and TRBJ2-2; the match to TRBD2 covers 7 bases. CDR3 length: 14 amino acids. CDR1 MNHEY and CDR2 SMNVEV come from the germline V gene (reference sequence). V shed 3 bases and J 6 bases; nucleotides not matched to a gene: 4. As DNA, the CDR3 is TGTGCCAGCAGTTTGGCGGGAGTGGCCGGGGAGCTGTTTTTT. Its translation is CASSLAGVAGELFF.

The V call is TRBV15, the J call TRBJ2-5, with 8 bases matching TRBD1. From germline, CDR1 is LNHNV and CDR2 YYDKDF (reference sequence). The CDR3 is 17 residues long. Trimming at V came to 4 bases and at J to 5 bases, leaving 15 bases not matched to a gene. The CDR3 loop reads CATSIIPTGVLRETQYF. The CDR3 DNA reads as TGTGCCACCAGCATTATTCCGACAGGGGTCCTGCGGGAGACCCAGTACTTC.

The chain recombines TRBV7-7 with TRBJ2-1; D is perhaps TRBD2 (7 bases). The CDR3 sequence is 17 residues long. V was shortened by 2 bases and J by 6 bases, with 20 bases between the two germline ends. Looked up from germline, CDR1 is SSHAT and CDR2 is FNYEAQ (reference sequence). DNA of the CDR3: TGTGCCAGCAGCTTACGTGTGGGGGGGGCGGTTGGCAATGAGCAGTTCTTC. Residues: CASSLRVGGAVGNEQFF. Drawing the rest from reference TRBV7-7 and TRBJ2-1, the complete variable domain is GAGVSQSPRYKVTKRGQDVTLRCDPISSHATLYWYQQALGQGPEFLTYFNYEAQPDKSGLPSDRFSAERPEGSISTLTIQRTEQRDSAMYRCASSLRVGGAVGNEQFFGPGTRLTVL.